The subject of this entry is one TCR beta chain. Antigen specificity is unknown. This sample is part of a study of OX40 agonist ivuxolimab in advanced cancers. About the research overall: Ivuxolimab is an agonistic anti-OX40 (CD134) antibody, and patients were treated with it.

Overall study findings and caveats: Doses of 0.1 to 3.0 mg/kg were accompanied by clonal expansion of CD4+ and CD8+ blood T cells by week 6.

Clones were sequenced by immunoSEQ multiplex PCR, and TCRdb holds only the in-frame ones, with some missing. The sample consists of some 73,000 clones, about 87% of them appearing once. This receptor was taken from an adult with an advanced solid tumor such as melanoma, head and neck, liver or kidney cancer. Sequenced here: CD4+ or CD8+ T cells sorted from blood, sampled in a trial of the OX40 agonist ivuxolimab.

The CDR3 region has the DNA TGTGCCTGGGGGACAGGGGGAGAGACCCAGTACTTC. Protein: CAWGTGGETQYF. The chain is built from TRBV30 and TRBJ2-5; 11 nucleotides align to TRBD1. The CDR3 runs 12 residues. Germline CDR1 reads GTSNPN; CDR2 reads SVGIG (reference sequence). J gave up 4 bases and V 5 bases, and 0 bases lay outside the gene matches.